Listed below are T cell receptor beta chains from one sample, sequenced in a study of identical twins. Each CDR3 protein is one row after TCRdb ran MiXCR on the 5' RACE reads. Of approximately 620,000 distinct CDR3 sequences listed, around 8.6% are singletons. These data are also associated with another study on yellow fever vaccine responses in identical twins.

The sequenced material came from PBMCs. The source of these receptors is a woman aged 18 to 35 in good health. Each CDR3 is given with its conserved first and last residue. D genes are given only for firm matches. Rows give clone size only sometimes, using once, few, many, or a class for an expanded clone.

d_gene	abundance	v_gene	j_gene	CDR3aa	CDR3nt
.	many	TRBV5-5	TRBJ2-7	CASSLINTYEQYF	TGTGCCAGCAGCTTGATTAATACCTACGAGCAGTACTTC
.	.	TRBV20-1	TRBJ2-1	CSARDQRSPYNEQFF	TGCAGTGCTAGAGATCAAAGGTCTCCCTACAATGAGCAGTTCTTC
.	.	TRBV20-1	TRBJ2-3	CSARPGGTTDTQYF	TGCAGTGCTAGGCCGGGTGGGACTACAGATACGCAGTATTTT
.	.	TRBV5-8	TRBJ2-1	CASSRVRGDEQFF	TGTGCCAGCAGCAGGGTGCGTGGGGATGAGCAGTTCTTC
TRBD1	.	TRBV7-9	TRBJ1-1	CASSNRGSPMNTEAFF	TGTGCCAGCAGCAACAGGGGGTCGCCAATGAACACTGAAGCTTTCTTT
.	.	TRBV4-1	TRBJ2-7	CASSQDQRYEQYF	TGCGCCAGCAGCCAAGATCAGCGCTACGAGCAGTACTTC
.	.	TRBV15	TRBJ2-5	CATSMNSATQYF	TGTGCCACCAGCATGAACTCTGCGACCCAGTACTTC
.	.	TRBV6-1	TRBJ1-2	CASRTTDLVGYTF	TGTGCCAGCAGAACGACAGACTTGGTCGGCTACACCTTC
TRBD1	.	TRBV3-1	TRBJ1-1	CASSHRRTGVTEAFF	TGTGCCAGCAGCCACCGAAGGACAGGGGTCACTGAAGCTTTCTTT
.	.	TRBV20-1	TRBJ2-7	CSARRTEYEQYF	TGCAGTGCTAGAAGGACAGAATACGAGCAGTACTTC
.	many	TRBV5-1	TRBJ2-2	CASSSGTFTGELFF	TGCGCCAGCAGCTCCGGGACTTTCACCGGGGAGCTGTTTTTT
.	few	TRBV5-4	TRBJ2-5	CASSLGGSLPQETQYF	TGTGCCAGCAGCTTGGGGGGCAGCCTACCTCAAGAGACCCAGTACTTC
TRBD2	.	TRBV4-2	TRBJ2-7	CASSQASGDYEQYF	TGTGCCAGCAGCCAGGCTAGCGGGGACTACGAGCAGTACTTC
.	few	TRBV20-1	TRBJ2-2	CSAKPPGRIGELFF	TGCAGTGCTAAACCGCCAGGGAGAATCGGGGAGCTGTTTTTT
TRBD2	few	TRBV6-5	TRBJ2-3	CASSYPGLAGGPTRDTQYF	TGTGCCAGCAGTTACCCCGGACTAGCGGGGGGGCCAACCAGGGATACGCAGTATTTT
TRBD2	.	TRBV2	TRBJ2-1	CAGQRTSGENEQFF	TGTGCCGGCCAACGGACTAGCGGGGAAAATGAGCAGTTCTTC
.	.	TRBV25-1	TRBJ1-5	CASSESGRQPQHF	TGTGCCAGCAGTGAATCGGGCCGTCAGCCCCAGCATTTT
TRBD2	.	TRBV28	TRBJ2-2	CASSLSSGRSPGELFF	TGTGCCAGCAGTTTATCTAGCGGGAGATCCCCCGGGGAGCTGTTTTTT
.	few	TRBV7-8	TRBJ2-3	CASSSPAEKYTDTQYF	TGTGCCAGCAGCTCCCCAGCGGAAAAATACACAGATACGCAGTATTTT
.	many	TRBV29-1	TRBJ2-5	CSVEWGDGEPPETVQETQYF	TGCAGCGTTGAGTGGGGGGACGGAGAACCCCCCGAAACCGTTCAAGAGACCCAGTACTTC
.	.	TRBV3-1	TRBJ2-3	CASSQTRELSPDTQYF	TGTGCCAGCAGCCAAACTAGGGAACTCAGCCCAGATACGCAGTATTTT
TRBD1	few	TRBV28	TRBJ1-5	CASITGTGGVQPQHF	TGTGCCAGCATCACCGGGACAGGGGGCGTTCAGCCCCAGCATTTT
.	many	TRBV6-2/TRBV6-3	TRBJ2-1	CASSNNEQFF	TGTGCCAGCAGTAACAATGAGCAGTTCTTC
TRBD2	.	TRBV15	TRBJ2-7	CATRNSGGSYEQYF	TGTGCCACCAGGAATTCGGGGGGGAGCTACGAGCAGTACTTC
TRBD1	few	TRBV7-9	TRBJ2-1	CASSLGQGFGEQFF	TGTGCCAGCAGCCTGGGACAGGGGTTCGGTGAGCAGTTCTTC
.	.	TRBV11-1	TRBJ2-7	CASSSVQRAYEQYF	TGTGCCAGCAGCTCCGTTCAGCGAGCCTACGAGCAGTACTTC
.	.	TRBV19	TRBJ1-5	CASRPSFTLNQPQHF	TGTGCCAGTAGGCCAAGTTTTACCCTTAATCAGCCCCAGCATTTT
TRBD2	many	TRBV10-2	TRBJ2-1	CASMEASGRANNEQFF	TGCGCCAGCATGGAAGCTAGCGGGAGGGCCAACAATGAGCAGTTCTTC
TRBD1	.	TRBV11-2	TRBJ2-1	CASSGVGGEVYNEQFF	TGTGCCAGCAGCGGGGTAGGGGGCGAGGTCTACAATGAGCAGTTCTTC
TRBD2	many	TRBV12-3/TRBV12-4	TRBJ2-3	CASSMEGLGTDTQYF	TGTGCCAGCAGTATGGAGGGACTAGGCACAGATACGCAGTATTTT
TRBD2	.	TRBV20-1	TRBJ2-1	CSASRLAGGGAYNEQFF	TGCAGTGCTAGTCGCCTAGCGGGGGGCGGGGCCTACAATGAGCAGTTCTTC
.	.	TRBV7-3	TRBJ2-2	CASSFIGGNTGELFF	TGTGCCAGCAGCTTTATCGGGGGTAACACCGGGGAGCTGTTTTTT
TRBD1	few	TRBV6-2/TRBV6-3	TRBJ1-1	CASSPMSPGTGFTEAFF	TGTGCCAGCAGTCCTATGTCCCCCGGGACAGGGTTCACTGAAGCTTTCTTT
TRBD1	few	TRBV20-1	TRBJ1-1	CSASTGAWNTEAFF	TGCAGTGCTTCGACAGGGGCATGGAACACTGAAGCTTTCTTT
.	few	TRBV9	TRBJ2-2	CASSPHVDTGELFF	TGTGCCAGCAGCCCTCATGTCGACACCGGGGAGCTGTTTTTT
.	few	TRBV7-2	TRBJ2-7	CASSLMGGMGVEQYF	TGTGCCAGCAGCCTAATGGGTGGAATGGGGGTCGAGCAGTACTTC
.	many	TRBV12-3/TRBV12-4	TRBJ2-2	CASINNPLTGELFF	TGTGCCAGCATTAATAATCCGCTCACCGGGGAGCTGTTTTTT
.	few	TRBV3-1	TRBJ2-1	CASSQDLPGTQQFF	TGTGCCAGCAGCCAAGATCTGCCGGGAACGCAGCAGTTCTTC
.	few	TRBV14	TRBJ1-6	CASSQDLQGSNSPLHF	TGTGCCAGCAGCCAAGATCTACAGGGAAGTAATTCACCCCTCCACTTT
.	many	TRBV6-2/TRBV6-3	TRBJ2-7	CASRRLIRLPWDEQYF	TGTGCCAGCAGACGCCTTATTCGCTTGCCCTGGGACGAGCAGTACTTC
.	many	TRBV5-1	TRBJ2-1	CASSLTLGGFNEQFF	TGCGCCAGCAGCTTGACCCTTGGAGGGTTCAATGAGCAGTTCTTC
TRBD1	few	TRBV4-3	TRBJ2-7	CASSPSRQGPYEQYF	TGCGCCAGCAGCCCCTCACGACAGGGACCCTACGAGCAGTACTTC
.	.	TRBV12-3/TRBV12-4	TRBJ2-1	CASSLPQGRYNEQFF	TGTGCCAGCAGTTTACCCCAGGGAAGGTACAATGAGCAGTTCTTC
.	few	TRBV4-2	TRBJ2-1	CASSQVAATLGNEQFF	TGTGCCAGCAGCCAAGTTGCAGCCACACTTGGGAATGAGCAGTTCTTC
.	few	TRBV1	TRBJ2-2	CTSSQANTGELFF	TGCACCAGCAGCCAAGCGAATACCGGGGAGCTGTTTTTT